These 10 T cell receptor beta chains were all obtained from the same sample, sequenced in a study of shared clonotypes between healthy human individuals. TCRdb's copy holds only in-frame clones and misses some; the assay was immunoSEQ multiplex PCR. The data hold roughly 1 million clones, with roughly 75% observed a single time. Sequencing was carried out using memory CD4+ T cells sorted from blood. Noted subset: CD45RA-negative fraction. Source of these receptors: a young man in good health.

This chain joins TRBV7-2 and TRBJ1-5; possibly TRBD1 for D (5 bases). V lost 4 bases, J lost 4 bases, and 17 bases lay in between. This CDR3 comprises 16 residues. The germline gives CDR1 SGHTA, CDR2 FQGNSA. In DNA, the CDR3 is TGTGCCAGCAGCTGGGGGTCCGGGGGAGTGAATCAGCCCCAGCATTTT. Amino acids: CASSWGSGGVNQPQHF.

About this clone: Other DNA sequences in this sample translate to the same CDR3. The V gene is TRBV2, the J gene TRBJ2-5; possibly TRBD2 for D (5 bases). The CDR3 is 12 amino acids. CDR1 is SNHLY, CDR2 FYNNEI, per germline. Deletions cut 8 bases from V and 4 bases from J, with 11 bases between. In DNA, the CDR3 is TGTGCCAGCCGGGATCGGGGAGAGACCCAGTACTTC. Translation: CASRDRGETQYF.

V gene TRBV2 combines with J gene TRBJ1-5; 8 bases are a match to TRBD1. CDR1 is SNHLY, CDR2 FYNNEI, per germline. Unmatched junction bases numbered 10, after V lost 6 bases and J lost 6 bases. This CDR3 spans 15 amino acids. The CDR3 loop reads CASSPDRGSFQPQHF. For the CDR3, the DNA is TGTGCCAGCAGCCCCGACAGGGGTAGCTTTCAGCCCCAGCATTTT.

This clone was found a few times. The sample carries other DNA sequences with the same CDR3. J is TRBJ1-1 and V is TRBV10-3, with 7 bases matching TRBD1. V lost 4 bases to trimming and J lost 3 bases; unmatched junction nucleotides: 2. This CDR3 has 13 residues. CDR1 and CDR2 from the germline V gene are ENHRY and SYGVKD. The chain's CDR3 is CAISGQGDTEAFF. The CDR3 DNA reads TGTGCCATCAGTGGCCAGGGGGACACTGAAGCTTTCTTT.

This sequence joins TRBV9 and TRBJ2-2; D is uncertain. Between the trimmed V and J ends, which lost 1 base and 3 bases, there was a span of 7 bases. This CDR3 is built from 14 residues. Germline CDR1 and CDR2: SGDLS and YYNGEE. CDR3 sequence (DNA): TGTGCCAGCAGCGTATCGTCAGACACCGGGGAGCTGTTTTTT. Protein: CASSVSSDTGELFF.

About this clone: Other DNA sequences within the sample encode an identical CDR3. The V call is TRBV2, the J call TRBJ2-7; D is perhaps TRBD1 or TRBD2 (5 bases each). The CDR3 has 13 residues. The V end was cut by 4 bases, the J end by 4 bases, with 11 bases between. CDR1 is SNHLY and CDR2 is FYNNEI in the germline V gene. The DNA for the CDR3 is TGTGCCAGCAGTGGATTGGGACCATACGAGCAGTACTTC. Translating gives CASSGLGPYEQYF.

This chain links TRBV9 with TRBJ2-7, with 7 bases that match TRBD2. Germline loops: CDR1 SGDLS, CDR2 YYNGEE. This CDR3 region has 15 residues. V lost 4 bases, J lost 2 bases, and 9 bases stayed unmatched. CDR3 nucleotide sequence: TGTGCCAGCAGCCCAGTGGAGGGAGGGCCCTACGAGCAGTACTTC. Translating gives CASSPVEGGPYEQYF.

The chain combines TRBV5-1 with TRBJ1-4; 7 bases map to TRBD1. CDR1 and CDR2 (germline): SGHRS, YFSETQ. The CDR3 contains 15 residues. V was pared by 5 bases and J by 2 bases, with 6 bases of the junction left unmatched. CDR3 bases: TGCGCCAGCAGTGCGACAGGGTTGACTAATGAAAAACTGTTTTTT. Translation: CASSATGLTNEKLFF.

This clone was observed a handful of times. The genes are TRBV28 and TRBJ2-7, with TRBD1 identical over 9 bases. Germline loops: CDR1 MDHEN, CDR2 SYDVKM. The CDR3 consists of 13 residues. V was clipped by 6 bases and J by 9 bases; unmatched bases: 9. CDR3 region: CASSSGQGRGQYF. CDR3 sequence (DNA): TGTGCCAGCAGCTCGGGACAGGGAAGGGGGCAGTACTTC.

The chain carries TRBV30 and TRBJ1-5; D may be TRBD1 (6 bases). The germline gives CDR1 GTSNPN, CDR2 SVGIG (reference sequence). The CDR3 is made up of 13 amino acids. V was shortened by 2 bases and J by 4 bases, with 9 bases between the two germline ends. The CDR3 protein is CAWSRTENQPQHF. CDR3 DNA sequence: TGTGCCTGGAGTCGGACAGAGAATCAGCCCCAGCATTTT.